This T cell receptor (beta chain) was identified during a study of blood T cells in healthy people across ages. Study at large: T cells yielded about one barcoded beta molecule per two cells through template switching.

V was clipped by 1 base and J by 3 bases; unmatched bases: 2. CDR3 size: 14 residues. CDR1 MNHEY and CDR2 SVGAGI come from the germline V gene. A second roughly 6 to 11 cycle PCR used barcoded and J-beta primers. In TCRdb, the 5' RACE reads were re-called with MiXCR into one record per CDR3 protein. The sample yields 800,000 or so distinct CDR3 sequences, 35% to 60% seen once. This clonotype has more than one count but fewer than ten. J is TRBJ2-5 and V is TRBV6-5, with 7 bases matching TRBD1. Sequenced sample: blood. The source of this sequence is a man of 80 years or more in good health. This CDR3 is CASSYFGTEETQYF. The CDR3 bases are TGTGCCAGCAGTTACTTCGGGACAGAAGAGACCCAGTACTTC.